The 22 T cell receptor beta chains given below trace back to one sample, sequenced in a study of T cell repertoires in aging, cancer and after chemotherapy. TRB rearrangements spanning V, D and J were amplified using mixed TRB-A/B primers. TCRdb itself ran the multiplex PCR reads through MiXCR, one entry per CDR3 protein. Of 3,500 to 5,500 distinct CDR3 sequences in the sample, 55% to 70% were seen once. Amplification of TCR beta used genomic DNA extracted from peripheral blood. Source material: blood. Receptors were obtained from a human donor with a solid tumor.

The rearrangement joins TRBV6-5 to TRBJ2-7, with TRBD1 identical over 8 bases. The CDR3 has 14 residues. The germline V gene encodes CDR1 MNHEY and CDR2 SVGAGI. The junction had 7 bases not matched to a gene; V was cut back by 3 bases and J by 6 bases. The CDR3 nucleotides read TGTGCCAGCAGTTATCTCGGGACAGGTCTCGAGCAGTACTTC. It yields the protein CASSYLGTGLEQYF.

This chain links TRBV19 with TRBJ1-5; D is perhaps TRBD1 (6 bases). The CDR3 has 13 residues. The germline V gene has CDR1 LNHDA and CDR2 SQIVND (reference sequence). V was trimmed by 5 bases and J by 5 bases, leaving 10 bases between them. The CDR3 coding sequence is TGTGCCAGTAGTGCTTCAGGGGATCAGCCCCAGCATTTT. It codes for CASSASGDQPQHF.

V and J are TRBV27 and TRBJ1-2; D gene ambiguous. Trimming removed 8 bases at V and 4 bases at J, with 20 bases between. Germline assignment: CDR1 MNHEY and CDR2 SMNVEV (reference sequence). The CDR3 sequence is 15 residues long. The CDR3 here is CASGTPRSSSYGYTF. The CDR3 DNA sequence: TGTGCCAGCGGCACCCCAAGGAGCTCCAGCTATGGCTACACCTTC.

The genes are TRBV6-5 and TRBJ1-2; 12 bases map to TRBD1. Germline CDR1 is MNHEY and CDR2 is SVGAGI. This CDR3 has 17 amino acids. The V gene end was trimmed by 5 bases and the J gene end by 4 bases; junction bases not matched to a gene: 11. Written as DNA, the CDR3 is TGTGCCAGCAGTGAATATTGGGGACAGGGGGCGACCTATGGCTACACCTTC. Residues: CASSEYWGQGATYGYTF.

The table lists this clonotype with a few counts. J is TRBJ1-5 and V is TRBV15, with 9 bases aligning to TRBD1. This CDR3 comprises 13 residues. After removal of 3 bases from V and 6 bases from J, the junction contained 0 bases not matched to a gene. Germline lookup yields CDR1 LNHNV and CDR2 YYDKDF (reference sequence). CDR3 sequence (DNA): TGTGCCACCAGCAGGGACAGGGGTCAGCCCCAGCATTTT. The encoded protein is CATSRDRGQPQHF. Using reference TRBV15 and TRBJ1-5 for the parts outside the CDR3, the full variable domain is DAMVIQNPRYQVTQFGKPVTLSCSQTLNHNVMYWYQQKSSQAPKLLFHYYDKDFNNEADTPDNFQSRRPNTSFCFLDIRSPGLGDTAMYLCATSRDRGQPQHFGDGTRLSIL.

The chain employs TRBV11-3 and TRBJ2-3, with TRBD2 identical over 12 bases. CDR3 length equals 18 residues. Germline V gene lookup returns CDR1 SGHNT and CDR2 YENEEA. The trim removed 6 bases at V and 3 bases at J, leaving 13 bases unmatched. The CDR3 loop reads CASSPITSSGGATDTQYF. CDR3 in DNA: TGTGCCAGCAGTCCCATTACCTCTAGCGGGGGGGCTACAGATACGCAGTATTTT.

In its sample, this clonotype was seen a few times. The chain carries TRBV11-3 and TRBJ2-3; tentatively, D is TRBD2 (6 bases). The CDR3 totals 13 residues. Germline CDR1 SGHNT, CDR2 YENEEA. Trimming left V 5 bases short and J 6 bases short, with 12 bases between. Here the CDR3 DNA reads TGTGCCAGCAGCGCAAACGCGGGGGATACGCAGTATTTT. Translated, it gives CASSANAGDTQYF.

The J gene is TRBJ2-1, the V gene TRBV7-9; TRBD2 aligns across 13 bases. Trimming at V came to 0 bases and at J to 1 base, leaving 3 bases not matched to a gene. CDR3 length: 18 amino acids. CDR1 SEHNR and CDR2 FQNEAQ come from the germline V gene (reference sequence). The DNA for the CDR3 is TGTGCCAGCAGCTTAGCGGGACTAGCGGGGCCTTCCTACAATGAGCAGTTCTTC. It codes for CASSLAGLAGPSYNEQFF.

V usage is TRBV10-3 and J usage is TRBJ2-1; D not certain. Per the germline V gene, CDR1 is ENHRY and CDR2 is SYGVKD. The CDR3 sequence is 13 residues long. Deletions cut 2 bases from V and 3 bases from J, with 5 bases between. This CDR3 is CAISEDDYNEQFF. CDR3 nucleotides: TGTGCCATCAGTGAGGACGACTACAATGAGCAGTTCTTC.

The chain couples TRBV11-3 to TRBJ2-1, with 10 bases fitting TRBD2. CDR1 is SGHNT, CDR2 YENEEA, per germline. The CDR3 covers 16 residues. V shed 1 base and J 8 bases; nucleotides not matched to a gene: 8. CDR3 region: CASSLVQRGGLDEQFF. CDR3 DNA: TGTGCCAGCAGCTTAGTGCAGCGGGGGGGCCTCGATGAGCAGTTCTTC. Full variable domain (outside the CDR3, taken from reference TRBV11-3 and TRBJ2-1): EAGVVQSPRYKIIEKKQPVAFWCNPISGHNTLYWYLQNLGQGPELLIRYENEEAVDDSQLPKDRFSAERLKGVDSTLKIQPAELGDSAVYLCASSLVQRGGLDEQFFGPGTRLTVL.

This clonotype was counted between two and nine times. The V gene is TRBV7-9, the J gene TRBJ1-2, with 9 bases lining up with TRBD1. Looked up from germline, CDR1 is SEHNR and CDR2 is FQNEAQ (reference sequence). The junction had 6 bases not matched to a gene; V was cut back by 4 bases and J by 12 bases. The CDR3 totals 12 residues. CDR3 DNA: TGTGCCAGCAGCTCGCCGGGACAGGGTGACACCTTC. Translation gives CASSSPGQGDTF.

Only a few counts were recorded for this clonotype. The J gene is TRBJ1-5, the V gene TRBV6-6, with D possibly being TRBD1 (6 bases). Germline V gene sequence: CDR1 MNHNY, CDR2 SVGAGI (reference sequence). V was clipped by 4 bases and J by 0 bases, with 7 bases between them. The CDR3 sequence is 14 residues long. The CDR3 nucleotides read TGTGCCAGCAGTTGGACAGATAGCAATCAGCCCCAGCATTTT. Translated: CASSWTDSNQPQHF.

This chain connects TRBV18 to TRBJ1-1; D unclear. Trimming stripped 1 base from V and 3 bases from J, with 9 bases between. Germline V CDR1 and CDR2: KGHSH, LQKENI. This CDR3 contains 14 residues. The CDR3 coding sequence is TGTGCCAGCTCACCACGTCAGGCGTACACTGAAGCTTTCTTT. Translated: CASSPRQAYTEAFF.

The chain uses TRBV11-2 and TRBJ2-3; 8 nucleotides agree with TRBD2. V lost 2 bases and J lost 2; bases outside the gene matches: 9. The germline gives CDR1 SGHAT, CDR2 FQNNGV. This CDR3 has 17 amino acids. CDR3 DNA sequence: TGTGCCAGCAGCTTATGGGGTGCGGGGGGAACCACAGATACGCAGTATTTT. Amino acid sequence: CASSLWGAGGTTDTQYF. Based on the CDR3 plus reference TRBV11-2 and TRBJ2-3, the full variable domain is EAGVAQSPRYKIIEKRQSVAFWCNPISGHATLYWYQQILGQGPKLLIQFQNNGVVDDSQLPKDRFSAERLKGVDSTLKIQPAKLEDSAVYLCASSLWGAGGTTDTQYFGPGTRLTVL.

V gene TRBV6-5 combines with J gene TRBJ2-2, with unresolved D. Germline V lookup: CDR1 MNHEY, CDR2 SVGAGI. CDR3 length: 15 amino acids. Deletions cut 5 bases from V and 1 base from J, with 11 bases between. The CDR3 DNA is TGTGCCAGCAGTAGCAGACGGTTGAACACCGGGGAGCTGTTTTTT. Translating it yields CASSSRRLNTGELFF.

This clonotype was seen only a few times. The chain combines TRBV20-1 with TRBJ1-2; TRBD1 aligns across 8 bases. Germline assignment: CDR1 DFQATT and CDR2 SNEGSKA (reference sequence). Trimming at V came to 3 bases and at J to 4 bases, leaving 4 bases not matched to a gene. CDR3 length equals 13 residues. CDR3 bases: TGCAGTGCTAGGCAGACAGGGGCCTATGGCTACACCTTC. Translating gives CSARQTGAYGYTF.

This sequence joins TRBV6-2 or TRBV6-3 and TRBJ2-7; the match to TRBD1 covers 7 bases. CDR3 size: 15 residues. Germline values: CDR1 MNHEY, CDR2 SVGEGT. The trim removed 8 bases at V and 1 base at J, leaving 11 bases unmatched. The CDR3 here is CASADPGQFSYEQYF. The CDR3, as DNA: TGTGCCAGCGCAGACCCGGGACAGTTTTCCTACGAGCAGTACTTC.

J is TRBJ1-2 and V is TRBV5-4; D is unresolved. Germline V CDR1 and CDR2: SGHNT, YYREEE (reference sequence). The germline V and J ends were trimmed by 0 bases and 0 bases, with 9 bases remaining between them. The CDR3 sequence is 15 residues long. In nucleotides, the CDR3 is TGTGCCAGCAGCTTGGGTATAGGTACTAACTATGGCTACACCTTC. It yields the protein CASSLGIGTNYGYTF.

The chain employs TRBV10-1 and TRBJ1-4; 8 bases agree with TRBD1. Losses at the gene ends were 7 bases for V and 12 bases for J; bases not matched to a gene: 13. Germline V gene sequence: CDR1 WNHNN, CDR2 SYGVQD (reference sequence). The CDR3 runs 14 residues. CDR3 residues: CASTVSTGAEELFF. The CDR3 region has the DNA TGCGCCAGCACAGTTTCGACAGGGGCGGAGGAACTGTTTTTT.

This chain joins TRBV19 and TRBJ2-6; D unresolved. The V and J ends lost 1 base and 2 bases respectively, with 0 bases between them. Germline V CDR1 and CDR2: LNHDA, SQIVND (reference sequence). There are 13 residues in the CDR3. CDR3 protein: CASSIAGANVLTF. CDR3 DNA: TGTGCCAGTAGTATAGCTGGGGCCAACGTCCTGACTTTC.

The chain uses TRBV6-1 and TRBJ1-1; weak D call: TRBD1 (6 bases). Germline lookup yields CDR1 MNHNS and CDR2 SASEGT. The CDR3 is made up of 13 amino acids. V shed 6 bases and J shed 4 bases, with 12 bases lying between them. This CDR3 is CASRTTGPTEAFF. The CDR3 nucleotides are TGTGCCAGCAGAACCACAGGGCCCACTGAAGCTTTCTTT.

The J gene is TRBJ2-6, the V gene TRBV7-6; possible D gene TRBD2, 5 bases. The V gene lost 5 bases and the J gene lost 3 bases, with 14 bases spanning the gap. The CDR3 is made up of 16 amino acids. CDR1 SGHVS and CDR2 FNYEAQ come from the germline V gene. The CDR3 is CASSPTGVSGANVLTF. Written as DNA, the CDR3 is TGTGCCAGCAGCCCCACCGGGGTGAGTGGGGCCAACGTCCTGACTTTC.